The 29 T cell receptor beta chains reported below all come from one sample, sequenced in a study of cytomegalovirus exposure and HLA in healthy donors. 60 Vbeta and 13 Jbeta primers were used in PCR. Sequenced by immunoSEQ multiplex PCR; TCRdb stores in-frame clones only, minus some. The sample has 120,000 to 150,000 clones; 60% to 85% are singletons. Sequenced input: PBMCs. The receptors stem from a male donor in good health and CMV-seropositive.

The genes are TRBV29-1 and TRBJ1-4; D is uncertain. This CDR3 has 11 residues. V was clipped by 3 bases and J by 7 bases, with 6 bases between them. Germline V lookup: CDR1 SQVTM, CDR2 ANQGSEA. Here the CDR3 DNA reads TGCAGCGTTGACACACCTGAAAAACTGTTTTTT. Protein sequence: CSVDTPEKLFF.

The rearrangement joins TRBV27 to TRBJ2-7; 9 nucleotides align to TRBD1. In germline, CDR1 is MNHEY, CDR2 SMNVEV (reference sequence). The length of the CDR3 is 15 residues. Trimming removed 5 bases from V and 1 base from J; junction bases left unmatched: 6. CDR3 protein: CASSPRQGVSYEQYF. In DNA form, the CDR3 reads TGTGCCAGCAGTCCCCGACAGGGGGTGTCCTACGAGCAGTACTTC.

Only one count was recorded for this clone. This chain links TRBV7-2 with TRBJ1-2; D not resolved. Deletions cut 6 bases from V and 4 bases from J, with 15 bases between. Germline V CDR1 and CDR2: SGHTA, FQGNSA. The CDR3 contains 14 residues. CDR3 residues: CASSPALLLYGYTF. The CDR3 DNA is TGTGCCAGCAGTCCAGCCCTACTACTCTATGGCTACACCTTC.

This sequence joins TRBV11-3 and TRBJ2-7; D is possibly TRBD1 (5 bases). V was clipped by 0 bases and J by 6 bases, with 9 bases between them. The CDR3 covers 13 residues. The V gene's germline CDR1 is SGHNT and CDR2 YENEEA. CDR3 nucleotide sequence: TGTGCCAGCAGCTTAGATCCAGGGATCGAGCAGTACTTC. Its translation is CASSLDPGIEQYF.

The rearrangement joins TRBV6-4 to TRBJ1-1; D perhaps matches TRBD1 (5 bases). There are 14 residues in the CDR3. CDR1 is MRHNA, CDR2 SNTAGT, per germline. Deletions cut 0 bases from V and 5 bases from J, with 10 bases between. The CDR3 DNA reads as TGTGCCAGCAGTGACTCCTGGGGGGATACTGAAGCTTTCTTT. Translating it yields CASSDSWGDTEAFF.

The chain has TRBV21-1 and TRBJ1-6; the table's D call TRBD1 went unverified against the DNA. TRBV21-1 corresponds to a pseudogene. This CDR3 spans 17 amino acids. CDR3 coding DNA: TGTGCCAGCAGCATCCAGGGGGCAGGCTCCTATAATTCACCCCTCCACTTT. It yields the protein CASSIQGAGSYNSPLHF.

The chain carries TRBV4-2 and TRBJ1-5; D is unclear. There are 17 residues in the CDR3. Trimming took 1 base from V and 6 from J, leaving 19 bases between them. Germline assignment: CDR1 LGHNA and CDR2 YNFKEQ. The CDR3 sequence is CASSQGRSPTTFQPQHF. As DNA, the CDR3 is TGTGCCAGCAGCCAAGGGCGAAGCCCGACGACTTTTCAGCCCCAGCATTTT.

This clone was detected once. The chain links TRBV5-1 to TRBJ2-7; 7 bases are a match to TRBD2. V shed 4 bases and J 3 bases; nucleotides not matched to a gene: 7. The length of the CDR3 is 14 residues. Germline V gene data show CDR1 as SGHRS and CDR2 as YFSETQ. CDR3 sequence: CASSPGAGDYEQYF. CDR3 nucleotides: TGCGCCAGCAGCCCCGGGGCGGGAGACTACGAGCAGTACTTC.

The rearrangement uses TRBV7-3 and TRBJ1-6; TRBD1 might be the D (5 bases). This CDR3 spans 13 amino acids. Trimming took off 2 bases at V and 9 bases at J, with 8 bases between the two ends. The V gene's germline CDR1 is SGHTA and CDR2 FQGTGA. The CDR3 spells CASSLGRASPLHF. In DNA form, the CDR3 reads TGTGCCAGCAGCTTAGGCAGGGCTTCACCCCTCCACTTT.

CDR3 amino acids: CASSKVGSTETQYF. CDR3 DNA sequence: TGTGCCAGCAGCAAAGTCGGTAGCACGGAGACCCAGTACTTC. The V and J genes are TRBV21-1 and TRBJ2-5; TRBD2, as called in the table, went unchecked against the DNA. TRBV21-1 is a documented pseudogene. This CDR3 has 14 amino acids.

The chain recombines TRBV25-1 with TRBJ1-4; 7 bases agree with TRBD1. V gave up 5 bases and J gave up 6 bases; unmatched junction bases: 3. CDR1 MGHDK and CDR2 SYGVNS come from the germline V gene. The CDR3 sequence is 13 residues long. Here the CDR3 DNA reads TGTGCCAGCAGTACAGGGGTGCATGAAAAACTGTTTTTT. Protein sequence: CASSTGVHEKLFF. The full variable domain, its missing parts supplied by reference TRBV25-1 and TRBJ1-4, is EADIYQTPRYLVIGTGKKITLECSQTMGHDKMYWYQQDPGMELHLIHYSYGVNSTEKGDLSSESTVSRIRTEHFPLTLESARPSHTSQYLCASSTGVHEKLFFGSGTQLSVL.

The chain recombines TRBV7-8 with TRBJ2-1; TRBD2 aligns across 9 bases. CDR3 length: 18 amino acids. Trimming at V came to 1 base and at J to 7 bases, leaving 14 bases not matched to a gene. The germline CDR1 and CDR2 sequences are SGHVS and FQNEAQ. The CDR3 loop reads CASSLGGVAGAGVNEQFF. CDR3 nucleotides: TGTGCCAGCAGCTTAGGTGGGGTAGCGGGGGCCGGGGTAAATGAGCAGTTCTTC.

This clone was detected only a few times. The V and J genes are TRBV6-6 and TRBJ2-4; 8 bases fit TRBD1. This CDR3 region has 14 residues. The ends lost 3 bases at V and 6 bases at J; junction bases unmatched: 4. Germline loops: CDR1 MNHNY, CDR2 SVGAGI (reference sequence). Here the CDR3 DNA reads TGTGCCAGCAGTTATGAGGACAGGGCAAACATTCAGTACTTC. This translates into CASSYEDRANIQYF.

This clone was recorded once. The gene calls are TRBV5-6 and TRBJ2-5; 7 positions match TRBD1. Germline V CDR1 and CDR2: SGHDT, YYEEEE. Germline trimming cut 3 bases from V and 4 bases from J; bases unmatched to any gene: 3. The CDR3 is 13 residues long. The CDR3: CASSWTGTETQYF. The CDR3 nucleotides are TGTGCCAGCAGCTGGACAGGCACAGAGACCCAGTACTTC.

On this clone: The junction shows a germline mismatch at one end, possibly a read error. The chain carries TRBV7-6 and TRBJ2-1, with 9 bases matching TRBD1. Germline CDR1 and CDR2: SGHVS and FNYEAQ. The CDR3 covers 16 residues. CDR3 sequence (DNA): TGTGCCGGCAGCTTACCTACAGGGGGCACCTACAATGAGCAGTTCTTC. Its protein product is CAGSLPTGGTYNEQFF. The variable domain in full, completed from reference TRBV7-6 and TRBJ2-1, reads GAGVSQSPRYKVTKRGQDVALRCDPISGHVSLYWYRQALGQGPEFLTYFNYEAQQDKSGLPNDRFSAERPEGSISTLTIQRTEQRDSAMYRCAGSLPTGGTYNEQFFGPGTRLTVL.

J is TRBJ1-2 and V is TRBV19; the match to TRBD1 covers 8 bases. Germline V gives CDR1 LNHDA, CDR2 SQIVND (reference sequence). The CDR3 runs to 16 residues. V shed 3 bases and J 4 bases; nucleotides not matched to a gene: 10. The CDR3 region has the DNA TGTGCCAGTAGTATTTATCCCGGACAGGGTAGCTATGGCTACACCTTC. Its translation is CASSIYPGQGSYGYTF.

The V and J genes are TRBV5-5 and TRBJ1-6, with 7 positions matching TRBD1. The germline gives CDR1 SGHKS, CDR2 YYEKEE (reference sequence). The CDR3 spans 17 residues. Trimming took 2 bases from V and 3 from J; bases not matched to a gene: 8. The CDR3 DNA reads as TGTGCCAGCAGCTTCCTACGACAGGGCTTCTATAATTCACCCCTCCACTTT. Its protein is CASSFLRQGFYNSPLHF.

V is TRBV7-8 and J is TRBJ1-4, with D hard to call. The germline gives CDR1 SGHVS, CDR2 FQNEAQ. The CDR3 spans 15 residues. Trimming took off 5 bases at V and 6 bases at J, with 16 bases between the two ends. The CDR3 loop is CASSNSILGDEKLFF. Here the CDR3 DNA reads TGTGCCAGCAGCAACTCAATTTTAGGAGATGAAAAACTGTTTTTT.

This clone was counted between two and nine times. V usage is TRBV7-9 and J usage is TRBJ1-1; tentative D call: TRBD1 (5 bases). Deletions cut 4 bases from V and 3 bases from J, with 12 bases between. CDR1 and CDR2 (germline): SEHNR, FQNEAQ (reference sequence). The CDR3 sequence is 14 residues long. The CDR3 loop is CASSSGWGDTEAFF. CDR3 DNA: TGTGCCAGCAGCTCTGGTTGGGGGGACACTGAAGCTTTCTTT.

The V and J genes are TRBV2 and TRBJ2-1, with D uncertain. V lost 8 bases, J lost 0 bases, and 8 bases lay in between. Germline assignment: CDR1 SNHLY and CDR2 FYNNEI. There are 13 residues in the CDR3. The CDR3 reads CASDLSSYNEQFF. Written as DNA, the CDR3 is TGTGCCAGCGATCTAAGCTCCTACAATGAGCAGTTCTTC. The full variable domain, its missing parts supplied by reference TRBV2 and TRBJ2-1, is EPEVTQTPSHQVTQMGQEVILRCVPISNHLYFYWYRQILGQKVEFLVSFYNNEISEKSEIFDDQFSVERPDGSNFTLKIRSTKLEDSAMYFCASDLSSYNEQFFGPGTRLTVL.

V is TRBV9 and J is TRBJ2-3, with 7 nucleotides matching TRBD1. The CDR3 runs 15 residues. The germline V gene has CDR1 SGDLS and CDR2 YYNGEE. J gave up 0 bases and V 4 bases, and 5 bases lay outside the gene matches. The CDR3 is CASSLSGQSTDTQYF. The CDR3 DNA reads TGTGCCAGCAGCTTGTCGGGACAGAGCACAGATACGCAGTATTTT.

CDR3 sequence reads: CASTDFGRTRATEQFF. For the CDR3, the DNA is TGTGCCAGCACCGACTTCGGCCGAACCCGCGCTACTGAGCAGTTCTTC. The chain is built from TRBV5-8 and TRBJ2-1; D ambiguous. The CDR3 totals 16 residues. The V gene lost 6 bases and the J gene lost 9 bases, with 25 bases spanning the gap. The germline gives CDR1 SGHTS, CDR2 YDEGEE.

This clone came up a few times. The chain employs TRBV19 and TRBJ2-1, with D maybe TRBD2 (5 bases). Germline lookup yields CDR1 LNHDA and CDR2 SQIVND (reference sequence). V was shortened by 5 bases and J by 9 bases, with 14 bases between the two germline ends. The CDR3 is 13 residues long. This chain's CDR3 is CASSGSLGGEQFF. Written as DNA, the CDR3 is TGTGCCAGTAGTGGCTCACTAGGCGGTGAGCAGTTCTTC.

This chain links TRBV7-2 with TRBJ2-5; TRBD1 agrees at 10 bases. The length of the CDR3 is 15 residues. J lost 1 base, V lost 5 bases, and 4 bases had no gene match. Germline V gene sequence: CDR1 SGHTA, CDR2 FQGNSA. CDR3 sequence: CASSPRTGGQETQYF. CDR3 DNA: TGTGCCAGCAGCCCACGGACAGGGGGCCAAGAGACCCAGTACTTC.

The V call is TRBV2, the J call TRBJ1-2, with TRBD1 as a possible D gene (6 bases). Germline loops: CDR1 SNHLY, CDR2 FYNNEI. The CDR3 covers 13 residues. Trimming shortened V by 4 bases and J by 3 bases, and 9 bases separated the two germline ends. The DNA of the CDR3 is TGTGCCAGCAGTGGGGGGCTTGACTATGGCTACACCTTC. This encodes CASSGGLDYGYTF.

This rearrangement joins TRBV18 to TRBJ1-1; no clear D. Trimming removed 4 bases at V and 3 bases at J, with 9 bases between. Germline CDR1 and CDR2: KGHSH and LQKENI. The CDR3 has 13 amino acids. CDR3 region: CASSRQADTEAFF. The CDR3 coding sequence is TGTGCCAGCTCACGTCAGGCAGACACTGAAGCTTTCTTT. The full variable domain, with the rest looked up from reference TRBV18 and TRBJ1-1, is NAGVMQNPRHLVRRRGQEARLRCSPMKGHSHVYWYRQLPEEGLKFMVYLQKENIIDESGMPKERFSAEFPKEGPSILRIQQVVRGDSAAYFCASSRQADTEAFFGQGTRLTVV.

The chain joins TRBV20-1 to TRBJ2-7, with D possibly TRBD2 on 6 matching bases. The CDR3 has 11 residues. From germline, CDR1 is DFQATT and CDR2 SNEGSKA (reference sequence). The V gene lost 5 bases and the J gene lost 4 bases, with 9 bases spanning the gap. The CDR3 sequence is CSAPRGYEQYF. CDR3 DNA: TGCAGTGCTCCCCGGGGGTACGAGCAGTACTTC.

The chain links TRBV9 to TRBJ2-1; D might be TRBD2 (6 bases). V shed 0 bases and J shed 7 bases, with 11 bases lying between them. The germline gives CDR1 SGDLS, CDR2 YYNGEE. The CDR3 is 14 amino acids. The CDR3 loop reads CASSVGASVNEQFF. CDR3 sequence (DNA): TGTGCCAGCAGCGTAGGGGCTAGCGTTAATGAGCAGTTCTTC.

The chain recombines TRBV28 with TRBJ2-7; 12 positions match TRBD2. The length of the CDR3 is 18 residues. Germline assignment: CDR1 MDHEN and CDR2 SYDVKM. Trimming removed 3 bases from V and 0 bases from J; junction bases left unmatched: 9. The CDR3 DNA reads TGTGCCAGCAGTTTCGTGGCTAGCGGGAGGGCCCGCTCCTACGAGCAGTACTTC. Residues: CASSFVASGRARSYEQYF.